The 26 T cell receptor beta chains below were found in one sample sequenced in a study of control samples from healthy donors and cancer patients (dated by TCRdb to 2018 to 2021). Library creation used the immunoSEQ multiplex PCR assay. The source is immuneACCESS, and TCRdb retained only in-frame sequences with V and J called. Part of the clones is not carried over; for the studies checked, unresolved V genes explain less than half of this, and the remainder is unexplained. This sample comprises some 98,000 clones, roughly 80% of them detected only once. The ten most abundant clones make up under 50% of the sample. Sequenced input: PBMCs. The source of these receptors is a man between 65 and 79 years old with lung cancer.

The chain employs TRBV25-1 and TRBJ2-3, with 10 nucleotides matching TRBD2. The V segment lost 10 bases and the J segment 3 bases; nucleotides outside the gene matches: 4. Germline CDR1 MGHDK, CDR2 SYGVNS. This CDR3 contains 13 residues. CDR3 DNA: TGTGCCACCCGGACTAGCGGTACAGATACGCAGTATTTT. This sequence encodes CATRTSGTDTQYF. The variable domain in full, completed from reference TRBV25-1 and TRBJ2-3, reads EADIYQTPRYLVIGTGKKITLECSQTMGHDKMYWYQQDPGMELHLIHYSYGVNSTEKGDLSSESTVSRIRTEHFPLTLESARPSHTSQYLCATRTSGTDTQYFGPGTRLTVL.

The chain combines TRBV18 with TRBJ1-1; D uncertain. Looked up from germline, CDR1 is KGHSH and CDR2 is LQKENI. The V and J ends lost 2 bases and 1 base respectively, with 11 bases between them. The CDR3 length is 15 residues. The CDR3 region is CASSPGSLGNTEAFF. CDR3 bases: TGTGCCAGCTCACCAGGCTCCCTTGGGAACACTGAAGCTTTCTTT.

The rearrangement links TRBV9 to TRBJ2-1; tentatively, D is TRBD2 (6 bases). Trimming pared 5 bases from V and 7 bases from J, leaving 19 bases between. Germline V gene data show CDR1 as SGDLS and CDR2 as YYNGEE. This CDR3 comprises 15 residues. The CDR3, as DNA: TGTGCCAGCAGTGAGCTGGGGGGTTCTGGGAATGAGCAGTTCTTC. Translating gives CASSELGGSGNEQFF.

This clone was detected only a few times. This chain joins TRBV6-2 or TRBV6-3 and TRBJ2-7, with D unclear. The CDR3 is 15 amino acids. Germline V gene lookup returns CDR1 MNHEY and CDR2 SVGEGT. Trimming stripped 0 bases from V and 1 base from J, with 10 bases between. CDR3 in amino acids: CASSYSTQDSYEQYF. The DNA of the CDR3 is TGTGCCAGCAGTTACTCGACCCAGGATTCCTACGAGCAGTACTTC.

This clone appeared a few times. The chain recombines TRBV5-6 with TRBJ1-5; D is undetermined. Germline CDR1 SGHDT, CDR2 YYEEEE. V gave up 0 bases and J gave up 0 bases, with 10 bases separating them. The CDR3 has 16 residues. CDR3 in DNA: TGTGCCAGCAGCTTGGGGCCAGCGTATAGCAATCAGCCCCAGCATTTT. Translation gives CASSLGPAYSNQPQHF. The variable domain in full, with the rest retrieved from reference TRBV5-6 and TRBJ1-5, is DAGVTQSPTHLIKTRGQQVTLRCSPKSGHDTVSWYQQALGQGPQFIFQYYEEEERQRGNFPDRFSGHQFPNYSSELNVNALLLGDSALYLCASSLGPAYSNQPQHFGDGTRLSIL.

The table lists this clone with many counts. This chain joins TRBV7-7 and TRBJ2-2; 7 bases match TRBD2. The junction had 2 bases not matched to a gene; V was cut back by 1 base and J by 6 bases. Germline CDR1 is SSHAT and CDR2 is FNYEAQ (reference sequence). The CDR3 has 14 amino acids. CDR3 bases: TGTGCCAGCAGCTTAGGGGGAGGGTCCGGGGAGCTGTTTTTT. Encoded protein: CASSLGGGSGELFF.

This clone was detected only once. The CDR3 loop reads CASTRTRGRQGNTIYF. The CDR3 region has the DNA TGTGCCAGTACCCGAACTAGGGGGCGACAAGGAAACACCATATATTTT. The V gene is TRBV19, the J gene TRBJ1-3; 7 bases are shared with TRBD1. The CDR3 spans 16 residues. Germline V lookup: CDR1 LNHDA, CDR2 SQIVND (reference sequence). V gave up 7 bases and J gave up 4 bases; unmatched junction bases: 13.

This clone turned up a few times. V usage is TRBV30 and J usage is TRBJ2-1; 11 bases map to TRBD1. From germline, CDR1 is GTSNPN and CDR2 SVGIG (reference sequence). V shed 3 bases and J 3 bases; nucleotides not matched to a gene: 4. This CDR3 is built from 15 residues. This CDR3 is CAWSAGTGGYNEQFF. The CDR3, as DNA: TGTGCCTGGAGCGCCGGGACAGGGGGCTACAATGAGCAGTTCTTC.

This clone was counted only a few times. The chain combines TRBV12-5 with TRBJ2-3; 9 nucleotides match TRBD1. The length of the CDR3 is 17 residues. V lost 2 bases, J lost 3 bases, and 9 bases stayed unmatched. Germline values: CDR1 LGHNT, CDR2 FRNRAP. The CDR3 sequence: CASGLPRGTGRTDTQYF. The CDR3 bases are TGTGCTAGTGGTTTGCCACGTGGGACAGGGAGAACAGATACGCAGTATTTT.

V and J are TRBV6-5 and TRBJ1-1; the D gene is possibly TRBD1 (6 bases). CDR3 length equals 12 residues. Trimming left V 6 bases short and J 7 bases short, with 12 bases between. Per germline, CDR1 MNHEY and CDR2 SVGAGI. CDR3 bases: TGTGCCAGCAGCACGGACAGACATGAAGCTTTCTTT. Its protein product is CASSTDRHEAFF.

The rearrangement joins TRBV18 to TRBJ2-1, with unresolved D. Germline CDR1 and CDR2: KGHSH and LQKENI. Between the trimmed V and J ends, which lost 6 bases and 6 bases, there was a span of 9 bases. This CDR3 spans 12 amino acids. This CDR3 is CASSSDINEQFF. The CDR3 DNA sequence: TGTGCCAGCTCGTCCGATATCAATGAGCAGTTCTTC.

The V gene is TRBV6-2 or TRBV6-3, the J gene TRBJ2-7, with D possibly called TRBD1 or TRBD2 (5 bases each). The CDR3 runs 14 residues. Trimming removed 5 bases at V and 5 bases at J, with 16 bases between. Germline V gives CDR1 MNHEY, CDR2 SVGEGT. CDR3 coding DNA: TGTGCCAGCAGTGGACGGGGCTCTTGGGACGAGCAGTACTTC. It translates to CASSGRGSWDEQYF.

This chain uses TRBV7-2 with TRBJ1-6; 9 bases map to TRBD1. Germline-derived CDR1 and CDR2 are SGHTA and FQGNSA. The V gene end was trimmed by 3 bases and the J gene end by 6 bases; junction bases not matched to a gene: 6. CDR3 size: 16 residues. Here the CDR3 DNA reads TGTGCCAGCAGCTTCGGACAGGGGAGTGGTAATTCACCCCTCCACTTT. This encodes CASSFGQGSGNSPLHF.

The chain joins TRBV2 to TRBJ1-4, with 9 bases matching TRBD1. This CDR3 is 14 amino acids long. The J segment lost 6 bases and the V segment lost 7 bases, leaving 6 bases of the junction unmatched. Germline CDR1 and CDR2: SNHLY and FYNNEI. CDR3 residues: CASTTGGAYEKLFF. CDR3 sequence (DNA): TGTGCCAGCACTACAGGGGGCGCGTATGAAAAACTGTTTTTT.

This rearrangement joins TRBV19 to TRBJ2-5; 14 bases map to TRBD2. CDR1 LNHDA and CDR2 SQIVND come from the germline V gene (reference sequence). The CDR3 is made up of 15 amino acids. The ends lost 6 bases at V and 4 bases at J; junction bases unmatched: 4. This chain's CDR3 is CASRSTSGGGETQYF. The CDR3, as DNA: TGTGCCAGTAGATCGACTAGCGGGGGGGGAGAGACCCAGTACTTC.

J is TRBJ2-1 and V is TRBV6-9; no clear D gene. V was clipped by 2 bases and J by 5 bases, with 10 bases between them. Germline V gene sequence: CDR1 MNHGY, CDR2 SVAAGI. The CDR3 has 14 residues. Here the CDR3 reads CASSYELGHNEQFF. In DNA, the CDR3 is TGTGCCAGCAGTTATGAGCTTGGGCACAATGAGCAGTTCTTC.

The J gene is TRBJ1-1, the V gene TRBV29-1; TRBD1 might be the D (5 bases). Trimming shortened V by 6 bases and J by 0 bases, and 11 bases separated the two germline ends. The CDR3 length is 13 residues. The germline V gene encodes CDR1 SQVTM and CDR2 ANQGSEA. This chain's CDR3 is CSVEDTLNTEAFF. The DNA of the CDR3 is TGCAGCGTAGAGGACACCTTGAACACTGAAGCTTTCTTT.

V and J are TRBV2 and TRBJ1-2; D is uncertain. Trimming left V 5 bases short and J 0 bases short, with 4 bases between. Looked up from germline, CDR1 is SNHLY and CDR2 is FYNNEI. The CDR3 spans 12 residues. CDR3 region: CASSQANYGYTF. CDR3 DNA: TGTGCCAGCAGTCAGGCTAACTATGGCTACACCTTC.

This clone has just a few counts. The V and J genes are TRBV5-1 and TRBJ1-4, with D perhaps TRBD1 (6 bases). The CDR3 runs 14 residues. The germline V and J ends were trimmed by 7 bases and 2 bases, with 12 bases remaining between them. Per germline, CDR1 SGHRS and CDR2 YFSETQ. In nucleotides, the CDR3 is TGCGCCAGCGGGCGGGGGGCGACTAATGAAAAACTGTTTTTT. It is translated as CASGRGATNEKLFF. The full variable domain, its missing parts supplied by reference TRBV5-1 and TRBJ1-4, is KAGVTQTPRYLIKTRGQQVTLSCSPISGHRSVSWYQQTPGQGLQFLFEYFSETQRNKGNFPGRFSGRQFSNSRSEMNVSTLELGDSALYLCASGRGATNEKLFFGSGTQLSVL.

This clone was recorded only once. The gene calls are TRBV7-2 and TRBJ2-7, with 7 bases fitting TRBD1. Losses at the gene ends were 5 bases for V and 1 base for J; bases not matched to a gene: 8. Germline lookup yields CDR1 SGHTA and CDR2 FQGNSA. This CDR3 is 15 amino acids long. The CDR3 here is CASSDTGQTSYEQYF. The CDR3 DNA follows: TGTGCCAGCAGCGATACGGGACAGACTTCCTACGAGCAGTACTTC.

The chain is built from TRBV5-6 and TRBJ1-1; D uncertain. The CDR3 runs to 15 residues. Germline assignment: CDR1 SGHDT and CDR2 YYEEEE. Trimming removed 0 bases from V and 1 base from J, with 10 bases in between. The CDR3 DNA reads as TGTGCCAGCAGCTTGGTTCCGCCGCGGAACACTGAAGCTTTCTTT. It codes for CASSLVPPRNTEAFF. Full variable domain (outside the CDR3, taken from reference TRBV5-6 and TRBJ1-1): DAGVTQSPTHLIKTRGQQVTLRCSPKSGHDTVSWYQQALGQGPQFIFQYYEEEERQRGNFPDRFSGHQFPNYSSELNVNALLLGDSALYLCASSLVPPRNTEAFFGQGTRLTVV.

The rearrangement joins TRBV9 to TRBJ2-5; 7 positions agree with TRBD2. The CDR3 has 17 residues. After removal of 0 bases from V and 1 base from J, the junction contained 9 bases not matched to a gene. Per germline, CDR1 SGDLS and CDR2 YYNGEE. The CDR3 nucleotides are TGTGCCAGCAGCGTAGCTACTCGCGGGGGACTCCAAGAGACCCAGTACTTC. This sequence encodes CASSVATRGGLQETQYF.

The rearrangement uses TRBV5-4 and TRBJ1-2, with 7 nucleotides matching TRBD1. Germline V gene sequence: CDR1 SGHNT, CDR2 YYREEE (reference sequence). The CDR3 is 14 amino acids. J was trimmed by 0 bases and V by 4 bases; bases with no gene match: 3. The CDR3 coding sequence is TGTGCCAGCAGCAGGGACAGAGCTAACTATGGCTACACCTTC. Translating gives CASSRDRANYGYTF. Drawing the rest from reference TRBV5-4 and TRBJ1-2, the complete variable domain is ETGVTQSPTHLIKTRGQQVTLRCSSQSGHNTVSWYQQALGQGPQFIFQYYREEENGRGNFPPRFSGLQFPNYSSELNVNALELDDSALYLCASSRDRANYGYTFGSGTRLTVV.

The chain recombines TRBV28 with TRBJ1-5; unclear D gene. The CDR3 spans 14 residues. Germline V lookup: CDR1 MDHEN, CDR2 SYDVKM. The V end was cut by 7 bases, the J end by 4 bases, with 14 bases between. DNA of the CDR3: TGTGCCAGCATCGGGATTTTAGTAAATCAGCCCCAGCATTTT. Residues: CASIGILVNQPQHF.

The chain recombines TRBV6-5 with TRBJ2-3; TRBD2 matches 8 bases. V lost 4 bases to trimming and J lost 1 base; unmatched junction nucleotides: 7. The CDR3 runs 16 residues. Germline loops: CDR1 MNHEY, CDR2 SVGAGI. Here the CDR3 DNA reads TGTGCCAGCAGTTCCAAGCGGGGGCCTCGCACAGATACGCAGTATTTT. As protein: CASSSKRGPRTDTQYF.

This clone was found a few times. The V call is TRBV2, the J call TRBJ1-5; possible D gene TRBD1, 5 bases. Trimming removed 0 bases at V and 7 bases at J, with 13 bases between. Germline-derived CDR1 and CDR2 are SNHLY and FYNNEI. The CDR3 runs 15 residues. CDR3 in amino acids: CASSEALPGNQPQHF. DNA for the CDR3: TGTGCCAGCAGTGAAGCGCTTCCAGGGAACCAGCCCCAGCATTTT.